This entry concerns a single TCR beta chain. Its cognate antigen has yet to be identified. No much larger clone is present one base from it, and per-base qualities are unavailable. This same CDR3 is encoded by further DNA sequences in the sample. To prepare the library, the immunoSEQ multiplex PCR assay was applied. The multiplex PCR relied on a mix of 60 forward primers for TCR Vbeta segments and 13 reverse primers for TCR Jbeta segments. Amplification of the CDR3 region of rearranged TCR beta genes was performed with a multiplex PCR assay on genomic DNA. On the Illumina HiSeq System, the amplified TCR beta libraries were sequenced as 87-base-pair reads. As for the original processing: In a later analysis, some 80 million unique TCR beta chains were counted across the 500 to 850 repertoires, and roughly 9.9 million of these chains were shared by at least two donors. A nearest-neighbor algorithm error-corrected the raw reads and collapsed the reads into unique sequences, merging closely related sequences to remove PCR and sequencing errors. CDR3 sequences were aligned to IMGT reference sequences to assign V, D and J gene segments. For a sequence to be retained, a match of at least six nucleotides to both a V gene segment and a J gene segment was required. Rearrangements were classified as productive when the CDR3 lacked stop codons and remained in frame with V and J, and all other rearrangements were classified as non-productive. Following IMGT convention, CDR3 was defined as the stretch from the second conserved V-encoded cysteine up to the conserved J-encoded phenylalanine. The earlier analysis of about 530 of the donors excluded any sequence lacking an unambiguous match to a single V gene segment. An earlier analysis of fewer than 750 of the donors classified V segments as functional when productive rearrangements were above 56.7% and as segregating when the standard deviation between donors was above 5%. To diagnose cytomegalovirus status from the catalog of TCR beta chain sequences, a statistical classification framework was built. A later analysis assigned V and J genes by comparing TCR nucleotide sequences with IMGT/GENE-DB human TR gene sequences. Using the TCRdist pipeline, a later analysis assigned CDR3 sequences along with most-parsimonious VDJ recombination scenarios. In a later analysis, every TCR beta chain was defined by the combination of its CDR3 amino acid sequence and its V-gene family, and reads without a unique V-gene family were dropped. A later analysis removed several hundred highly shared, low-generation-probability nucleotide sequences to deal with suspected cross-contamination and a sequencing artifact. In a later analysis, a clonal expansion index for each public chain was calculated from normalized within-repertoire ranks of inferred template counts. A later analysis computed generation probabilities with a VDJ recombination model fitted to out-of-frame rearrangements, and checked the results against IGoR. In a later analysis, hypergeometric tests were used to score TCR-TCR, TCR-HLA and TCR-CMV co-occurrence, with a repertoire-size bias correction applied to TCR pairs. False discovery rates were estimated in a later analysis by permuting HLA or CMV assignments 20 times. A later analysis grouped co-occurring TCRs with DBSCAN, adding TCRdist sequence similarity when clustering within HLA-allele-positive subsets. Co-occurrence clustering excluded repertoires with fewer than 30,000 or more than 120,000 public chains, plus five with anomalous nucleotide sharing. The table comes from immuneACCESS by way of TCRdb, which keeps in-frame sequences with V and J called. Part of the clones is missing from these tables; in studies checked, under half for an unresolved V gene and the rest for unknown reasons. The DNA gave D and trimming, while V, J and clone size come from that table. A total of tens of thousands of clones appear in this sample, 7.5% to 8.5% of them only once. 2.3% of the sample is in the top ten clones.

The data belong to a study of cytomegalovirus exposure and HLA in healthy donors (dated by TCRdb to 2016 to 2017). Notes on the research overall: According to an earlier analysis of a few hundred of the donors, about 170 million T cells yielded roughly 110 million unique TCR beta sequences and 276 Gb of sequence data. An early release that covered some 640 HLA-typed donors contained approximately 300 gigabases of sequencing data and tens of millions of unique TCR sequences. Of the roughly 400 genotyped donors, approximately 80% were placed in the genetic ancestry cluster associated with self-reported Caucasian donors. The study was designed to test whether signatures of past pathogen exposure could be identified by cataloging public T cell receptors. The study used immunosequencing to profile the T cell repertoires of several hundred subjects and linked those repertoires to cytomegalovirus serostatus. Besides the first cohort of 500 to 700 subjects, a separate validation cohort made up of some 110 different subjects was used. To predict cytomegalovirus infection status, the study brought together high-throughput TCR immunosequencing, statistical association of individual TCRs with disease status, and machine learning. To study patterns of TCR occurrence, a later analysis re-analyzed previously published TCR beta repertoires from 700 or so donors and added high-resolution HLA genotyping. In the later analysis, no new phenotypic data were used to find candidate immune exposures; instead, reliance was placed on TCR beta sequences and their occurrence across donors. To decide whether each TCR beta V gene segment behaved as functional or pseudogenic, an earlier analysis of approximately 620 of the donors relied on high-throughput TCR beta sequencing. Donor age, sex, ethnicity and CMV serostatus were collected together with the repertoire data. A later genetic analysis took genome-wide SNP genotypes for about three fifths of the roughly 670 donors and used that subset as a discovery cohort. All discovery cohort repertoires had been generated on a single sequencing platform. Class I and class II HLA loci were covered by the typing at four-digit resolution. Typing coverage differed by locus: A, B, C, DRB1 and DQB1 were typed in about 620-630 donors, DQA1 in 500 to 550, DPA1 in 600 to 610, and DPB1 in just under 490. About 5 DR-DQ haplotypes were handled as single units for association and clustering, since linkage in the cohort was strong. Among about 360 genotyped donors of the cohort, an average of around 240,000 unique TCR beta nucleotide sequences were sequenced per donor, roughly 20% of them non-productive.

General findings and caveats noted by the study authors: The authors suggested that the approach could potentially be generalized to other disease states and immunological phenotypes. The presence/absence analyses assumed that sequencing depth was roughly uniform across donors, and that assumption may not be true. A group of highly shared sequence variants was considered likely to be a technical artifact of the sequencing pipeline. Because some donors lacked HLA typing at each locus, the association tests relied only on the typed subset. In a later analysis, several top co-occurrence clusters were reported to appear linked to parvovirus B19, influenza, CMV and Epstein-Barr virus. In this cohort, only TCR beta chains were sequenced, and detectable features were limited by the absence of alpha or paired-chain data. When HLA alleles, especially DR and DQ, strongly co-occurred, TCR associations were difficult to assign to individual alleles. Across donors, most TCR sequences were observed very rarely, whereas some public TCRs were present in many individuals. Specific HLA alleles were associated with some 15,000 TCR beta sequences at a false discovery rate of 0.05 in a later analysis. In a later analysis, HLA-associated TCR beta chains showed more clonal expansion and lower generation probabilities than non-associated chains that were equally common. In an earlier analysis of roughly 560 of the donors, most TCR beta V segments were observed in productive rearrangements about 87% or about 30% of the time, broadly matching IMGT annotations. A further reported finding was that TCR beta sequences accurately predicted the HLA-A and HLA-B alleles for most subjects in the first cohort. A later genetic analysis reported fewer N-insertions in productive TCRs among donors in an Asian-associated ancestry cluster than the approximately 670-donor mean. A few of the identified cytomegalovirus-associated TCR beta chains were confirmed in vitro to be specific for cytomegalovirus antigens. The 87-base-pair reads could not distinguish some IMGT-functional V segments, including TRBV6-2 and TRBV6-3, so those segments were excluded. The study gave a list of around 170 TCR beta chains associated with cytomegalovirus. An association between a missense DCLRE1C variant and V-gene and J-gene trimming of TCR beta chains was found in a later genetic analysis and replicated in an independent cohort. In a later analysis, most CMV-associated TCR beta chains were found to appear HLA-restricted, with HLA associations seemingly driven largely by CMV exposure. Because counts were too low, about 18 rarely observed V segments, including chromosome 9 orphons, were excluded from the earlier analysis of around 640 of the donors. The classifier was reported to diagnose cytomegalovirus status with high specificity and sensitivity in both the original cohort and the validation cohort. In a later analysis, TCR association rates were found to vary across HLA loci, with the most associated TCRs seen for DRB1 alleles and the fewest for HLA-C alleles. Linkage disequilibrium might explain the correlated functional status among segregating V segments, but an unknown experimental factor could not be ruled out. The only immune exposure information available for the cohort was CMV serostatus.

The cohort was made up of hundreds of healthy bone marrow donors. All cohort members were sampled while nominally healthy, although unrecorded immune exposures were likely present. The donor tested CMV seronegative, placing the donor among the 350 to 400 seronegative members of the cohort. Each donor provided a peripheral blood sample, and peripheral blood mononuclear cells were used for TCR beta sequencing. The Qiagen DNeasy Blood Extraction Kit was used to extract genomic DNA from the blood cell samples. V sheds 3 bases and J sheds 2 bases, leaving 13 bases between their ends. Based on the germline V gene (reference sequence), the CDR1 and CDR2 sequences are GTSNPN and SVGIG. The CDR3, cysteine through phenylalanine, is 14 amino acids long. Here the CDR3 DNA is all that survives: 42 bases in frame from base 1.

This clonotype was sampled from a man in his forties or fifties in good health and CMV-seronegative. The chain is encoded by TRBV30 joined to TRBJ2-5; a tentative D match to TRBD1 spans 5 bases. The sequencing input was PBMCs. The DNA is TGTGCCTGGAGCCGACTGGGGCAGCAAGAGACCCAGTACTTC. Its protein is CAWSRLGQQETQYF.